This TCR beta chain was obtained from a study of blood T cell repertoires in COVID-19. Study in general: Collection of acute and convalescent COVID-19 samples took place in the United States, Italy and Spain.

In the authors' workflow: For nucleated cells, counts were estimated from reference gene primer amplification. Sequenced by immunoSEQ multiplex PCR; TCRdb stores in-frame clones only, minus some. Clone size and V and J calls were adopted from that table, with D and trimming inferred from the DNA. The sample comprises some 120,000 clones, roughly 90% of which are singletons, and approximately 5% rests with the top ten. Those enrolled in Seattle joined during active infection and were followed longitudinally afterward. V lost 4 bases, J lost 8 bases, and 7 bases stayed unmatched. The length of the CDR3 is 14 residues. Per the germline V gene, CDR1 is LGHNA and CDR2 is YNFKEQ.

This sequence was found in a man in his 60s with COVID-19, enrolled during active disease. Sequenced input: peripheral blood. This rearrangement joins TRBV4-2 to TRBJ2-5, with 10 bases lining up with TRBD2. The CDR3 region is CASSPGLAGGTQYF. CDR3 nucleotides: TGTGCCAGCAGCCCTGGGTTAGCGGGAGGAACCCAGTACTTC.